The 12 T cell receptor beta chains below all came from one sample that was sequenced in a study of T cell responses to AZD1222 COVID-19 vaccine. Some clones are missing from TCRdb's copy, which holds only in-frame ones; the method was immunoSEQ multiplex PCR. Of about 99,000 clones listed, 70% to 90% are singletons. Sequences were derived from peripheral blood, sampled on day 0 of AZD1222 vaccination. The receptors here all came from an adult in good health.

The rearrangement uses TRBV5-4 and TRBJ1-1; perhaps TRBD1 as D (5 bases). The V end was cut by 0 bases, the J end by 1 base, with 13 bases between. Germline CDR1 is SGHNT and CDR2 is YYREEE (reference sequence). There are 16 residues in the CDR3. The CDR3 loop reads CASSLGSPQENTEAFF. In nucleotides, the CDR3 is TGTGCCAGCAGCTTGGGGTCGCCACAGGAGAACACTGAAGCTTTCTTT.

The V and J genes are TRBV7-6 and TRBJ2-5; tentative D call: TRBD1 (6 bases). V was pared by 1 base and J by 4 bases, with 13 bases between. Germline assignment: CDR1 SGHVS and CDR2 FNYEAQ. CDR3 length: 15 amino acids. DNA for the CDR3: TGTGCCAGCAGCTTAGTCTGGGTACAGGGAGAGACCCAGTACTTC. Encoded protein: CASSLVWVQGETQYF.

This rearrangement joins TRBV5-4 to TRBJ2-4, with 11 bases aligning to TRBD2. The V segment lost 2 bases and the J segment 6 bases; nucleotides outside the gene matches: 1. The germline gives CDR1 SGHNT, CDR2 YYREEE (reference sequence). The CDR3 is 14 residues long. CDR3 coding DNA: TGTGCCAGCAGCTTTGGACTAGCGGGAAACATTCAGTACTTC. Translated: CASSFGLAGNIQYF. The full variable domain, with the rest looked up from reference TRBV5-4 and TRBJ2-4, is ETGVTQSPTHLIKTRGQQVTLRCSSQSGHNTVSWYQQALGQGPQFIFQYYREEENGRGNFPPRFSGLQFPNYSSELNVNALELDDSALYLCASSFGLAGNIQYFGAGTRLSVL.

This clone came up once. This chain links TRBV5-1 with TRBJ2-1; tentatively, D is TRBD1 or TRBD2 (5 bases each). Looked up from germline, CDR1 is SGHRS and CDR2 is YFSETQ. V was shortened by 0 bases and J by 2 bases, with 12 bases between the two germline ends. The CDR3 runs to 16 residues. In DNA form, the CDR3 reads TGCGCCAGCAGCTTGGGAGCCTTGGGGGCCTACAATGAGCAGTTCTTC. The encoded protein is CASSLGALGAYNEQFF.

The chain combines TRBV7-2 with TRBJ2-7; the D call may be TRBD1 or TRBD2 (5 bases each). The CDR3 length is 14 residues. CDR1 SGHTA and CDR2 FQGNSA come from the germline V gene. V gave up 0 bases and J gave up 6 bases, with 12 bases separating them. The DNA for the CDR3 is TGTGCCAGCAGCTTAGCGCTTGGGGGATCCGAGCAGTACTTC. Encoded protein: CASSLALGGSEQYF.

This chain uses TRBV6-5 with TRBJ2-7; perhaps D is TRBD1 or TRBD2 (7 bases each). The CDR3 has 14 amino acids. Trimming pared 6 bases from V and 3 bases from J, leaving 15 bases between. Germline V CDR1 and CDR2: MNHEY, SVGAGI. CDR3 coding DNA: TGTGCCAGCAGACCCCAGGGGGGGGACTACGAGCAGTACTTC. This encodes CASRPQGGDYEQYF.

The chain links TRBV7-3 to TRBJ1-6; D is perhaps TRBD1 (5 bases). From germline, CDR1 is SGHTA and CDR2 FQGTGA. This CDR3 has 14 residues. The V gene lost 2 bases and the J gene lost 10 bases, with 12 bases spanning the gap. The CDR3 reads CASSLGGFGSPLHF. The CDR3 DNA sequence: TGTGCCAGCAGCTTAGGGGGGTTCGGATCACCCCTCCACTTT.

The CDR3 is CASSSVGDTEAFF. The CDR3 nucleotides are TGTGCCAGCAGCTCCGTGGGGGACACTGAAGCTTTCTTT. The genes are TRBV7-8 and TRBJ1-1; possibly TRBD1 for D (5 bases). The CDR3 is 13 residues long. From germline, CDR1 is SGHVS and CDR2 FQNEAQ. V gave up 4 bases and J gave up 3 bases, with 9 bases separating them.

The chain uses TRBV11-2 and TRBJ1-2; D is undetermined. The CDR3 sequence is 13 residues long. The germline V gene encodes CDR1 SGHAT and CDR2 FQNNGV. Between the trimmed V and J ends, which lost 5 bases and 3 bases, there was a span of 10 bases. Written as DNA, the CDR3 is TGTGCCAGCAGCGCGAGCACTCACTATGGCTACACCTTC. Amino acid sequence: CASSASTHYGYTF.

In this sample, this clone turned up a few times. J is TRBJ1-2 and V is TRBV27; possibly TRBD1 for D (5 bases). This CDR3 contains 16 residues. Trimming took off 2 bases at V and 8 bases at J, with 21 bases between the two ends. From germline, CDR1 is MNHEY and CDR2 SMNVEV (reference sequence). The chain's CDR3 is CASSLQLAGDLGGYTF. CDR3 bases: TGTGCCAGCAGTTTACAATTGGCGGGGGACCTAGGGGGCTACACCTTC.

The chain couples TRBV4-3 to TRBJ2-1, with D perhaps TRBD2 (6 bases). The CDR3 totals 15 residues. Germline V lookup: CDR1 LGHNA, CDR2 YSLEER. Trimming removed 0 bases from V and 7 bases from J, with 13 bases in between. The chain's CDR3 is CASSQDWGRGNEQFF. CDR3 nucleotide sequence: TGCGCCAGCAGCCAAGATTGGGGCCGGGGGAATGAGCAGTTCTTC.

This clone was picked up a small number of times. The chain combines TRBV6-1 with TRBJ1-5, with D maybe TRBD1 (6 bases). The CDR3 has 16 amino acids. Germline V CDR1 and CDR2: MNHNS, SASEGT. With 8 bases removed from V and 2 bases from J, the gap between germline ends came to 19 bases. CDR3 sequence: CASCEVGGGGNQPQHF. In DNA, the CDR3 is TGTGCCAGCTGCGAAGTAGGAGGGGGAGGCAATCAGCCCCAGCATTTT.